This is a list of T cell receptor beta chains from one sample in a study of cytomegalovirus exposure and HLA in healthy donors. Data came from immunoSEQ multiplex PCR; TCRdb stores just in-frame clones and leaves some out. The data hold 100,000 to 150,000 clones, with around 71% observed a single time. Source material: PBMCs. The receptor source for this set is an older woman in good health and CMV-seropositive. The CDR3 runs from the conserved cysteine through the conserved F or W. A D gene is named only where the DNA matches it firmly. Expanded clones get a size class; other rows say once, few or many, or leave the size out.

j_call d_call v_call clone_size cdr3_nt cdr3_aa
TRBJ1-5 TRBD1 TRBV27 - TGTGCCAGCAGTACTAGAAGGCCCGGACAGGGAGACCAGCCCCAGCATTTT CASSTRRPGQGDQPQHF
TRBJ1-1 TRBD1 TRBV19 once TGTGCCAGTAGTATTTGGAGACAGGGGGCAAAAAAGGCTTTCTTT CASSIWRQGAKKAFF
TRBJ1-2 - TRBV9 - TGTGCCAGCAGCGTAGAGCAGGGCGGCTATGGCTACACCTTC CASSVEQGGYGYTF
TRBJ2-7 - TRBV6-5 - TGTGCCAGCAGTCTTGGGAGTCCATCCCGCTACGAGCAGTACTTC CASSLGSPSRYEQYF
TRBJ1-2 TRBD1 TRBV9 - TGTGCCAGCAGCGTAGGGCCGGGACAGGGGAACTATGGCTACACCTTC CASSVGPGQGNYGYTF
TRBJ2-1 TRBD1 TRBV7-3 few TGTGCCAGCAGCTCCGCAGGGGGCGCCTACAATGAGCAGTTCTTC CASSSAGGAYNEQFF
TRBJ1-6 TRBD1 TRBV18 - TGTGCCAGCTCGGGCGGACAGGGAGATTCACCCCTCCACTTT CASSGGQGDSPLHF
TRBJ2-3 TRBD2 TRBV7-7 - TGTGCTAGCAGCCCCCTAGCGGGGGGTTCAGATACGCAGTATTTT CASSPLAGGSDTQYF
TRBJ2-7 - TRBV27 - TGTGCCAGCAGTTTCCTTGGAGATCCGAGCTCCTACGAGCAGTACTTC CASSFLGDPSSYEQYF
TRBJ1-3 TRBD1 TRBV5-1 - TGCGCCAGCAGCTCAACAGGGGGACGAAACACCATATATTTT CASSSTGGRNTIYF
TRBJ1-2 TRBD1 TRBV5-1 few TGCGCCAGCAGCCAAGGGACAGGGGGCGGGGATGGCTACACCTTC CASSQGTGGGDGYTF
TRBJ1-2 TRBD1 TRBV2 - TGTGCCAGCAGGGTCAGGGGGCCATCAAATGGCTACACCTTC CASRVRGPSNGYTF
TRBJ1-2 - TRBV25-1 - TGTGCCAGCAGTGACCTGGACAGCTATGGCTACACCTTC CASSDLDSYGYTF
TRBJ1-2 - TRBV11-2 few TGTGCCAGCAGCTTAGATATCTCCGGCTACACCTTC CASSLDISGYTF
TRBJ1-4 TRBD1 TRBV7-9 - TGTTCCAGCAGCTTGGGACAGGGGAATGAAAAACTGTTTTTT CSSSLGQGNEKLFF
TRBJ1-2 TRBD1 TRBV11-2 once TGTGCCAGCAGCCCACGACAGGGGACGGGCTACACCTTC CASSPRQGTGYTF
TRBJ2-3 - TRBV5-1 - TGCGCCAGCAGTGAAGGGGTAAGGACAGATACGCAGTATTTT CASSEGVRTDTQYF
TRBJ1-6 TRBD1 TRBV6-6 - TGTGCCAGCAGCCTACAGGGGGCGCGGGTTAATTCACCCCTCCACTTT CASSLQGARVNSPLHF
TRBJ1-5 - TRBV18 medium-sized TGTGCCAGCTCTTACAGGGATGGGATCAATCAGCCCCAGCATTTT CASSYRDGINQPQHF
TRBJ1-2 TRBD1 TRBV5-1 - TGCGCCAGCAGCGCCGGGACAGGGGTTGTAGGCTACACCTTC CASSAGTGVVGYTF
TRBJ2-1 - TRBV9 - TGTGCCAGCAGCCCGCCCCTACAGTCTTACAATGAGCAGTTCTTC CASSPPLQSYNEQFF
TRBJ2-1 - TRBV9 - TGTGCCAGCAGCTCTCTTCGTGGGGACTCCTACAATGTGCAGTTCTTC CASSSLRGDSYNVQFF
TRBJ2-7 - TRBV5-1 - TGCGCCAGCAGCTTAAGTCGGGGGGCCTCCTACGAGCAGTACTTC CASSLSRGASYEQYF
TRBJ2-1 TRBD2 TRBV5-5 - TGTGCCAGCAGCGATGAGACTAGCGGGGCGGGGAATGAGCAGTTCTTC CASSDETSGAGNEQFF
TRBJ2-7 - TRBV7-9 - TGTGCCAGCAGCTTAGAATCTGTGTCTTACGAGCAGTACTTC CASSLESVSYEQYF
TRBJ2-5 TRBD1 TRBV5-1 - TGCGCCAGCAGCTTGGTTGGCAACAGGGGAGCGGAGACCCAGTACTTC CASSLVGNRGAETQYF
TRBJ1-4 TRBD1 TRBV2 - TGTGCCAGCACCGCAGGGGGCACAACTAATGAAAAACTGTTTTTT CASTAGGTTNEKLFF
TRBJ1-1 TRBD1 TRBV29-1 - TGCAGCGCTCAGGGACAGGGTTCGACGAACACTGAAGCTTTCTTT CSAQGQGSTNTEAFF
TRBJ1-1 - TRBV11-1 - TGTGCCAGCACCTTAGGGCCAGAAAACACTGAAGCTTTCTTT CASTLGPENTEAFF
TRBJ1-1 - TRBV6-1 - TGTGCCAGCAGCATGAACACTGAAGCTTTCTTT CASSMNTEAFF
TRBJ1-1 - TRBV5-8 - TGTGCCAGCAGCACAGGACAGAACACTGAAGCTTTCTTT CASSTGQNTEAFF
TRBJ1-1 - TRBV2 - TGTGCCAGCATCAGGACAATGAACACTGAAGCTTTCTTT CASIRTMNTEAFF
TRBJ1-5 TRBD1 TRBV5-5 many TGTGCCAGCAGCTGGACAGGGGGAAGTCAGCCCCAGCATTTT CASSWTGGSQPQHF
TRBJ2-7 - TRBV9 once TGTGCCAGCAGCCCCGTGTATGAGAGGGAGCAGAACGAGCAGTACTTC CASSPVYEREQNEQYF
TRBJ1-2 TRBD1 TRBV18 - TGTGCCAGCTCACCCGGCACAGGGGGCAGCTATGGCTACACCTTC CASSPGTGGSYGYTF